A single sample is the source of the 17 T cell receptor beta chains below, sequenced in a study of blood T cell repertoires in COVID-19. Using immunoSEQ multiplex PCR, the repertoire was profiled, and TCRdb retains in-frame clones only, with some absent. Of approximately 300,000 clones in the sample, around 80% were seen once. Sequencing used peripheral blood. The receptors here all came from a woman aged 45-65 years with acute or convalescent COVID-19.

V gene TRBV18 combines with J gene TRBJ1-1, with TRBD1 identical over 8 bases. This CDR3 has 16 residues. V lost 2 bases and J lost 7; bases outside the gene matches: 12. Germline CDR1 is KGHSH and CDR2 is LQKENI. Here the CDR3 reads CASSPGMDRAFGEAFF. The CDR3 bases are TGTGCCAGCTCACCAGGGATGGACAGGGCCTTTGGTGAAGCTTTCTTT.

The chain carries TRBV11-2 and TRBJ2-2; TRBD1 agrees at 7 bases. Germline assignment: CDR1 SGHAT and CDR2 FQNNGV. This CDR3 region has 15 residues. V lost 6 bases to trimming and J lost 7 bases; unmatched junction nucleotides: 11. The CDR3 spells CASSLFGTDGGELFF. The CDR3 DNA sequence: TGTGCCAGCAGTTTATTCGGGACAGACGGCGGGGAGCTGTTTTTT. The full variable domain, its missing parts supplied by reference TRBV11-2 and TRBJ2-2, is EAGVAQSPRYKIIEKRQSVAFWCNPISGHATLYWYQQILGQGPKLLIQFQNNGVVDDSQLPKDRFSAERLKGVDSTLKIQPAKLEDSAVYLCASSLFGTDGGELFFGEGSRLTVL.

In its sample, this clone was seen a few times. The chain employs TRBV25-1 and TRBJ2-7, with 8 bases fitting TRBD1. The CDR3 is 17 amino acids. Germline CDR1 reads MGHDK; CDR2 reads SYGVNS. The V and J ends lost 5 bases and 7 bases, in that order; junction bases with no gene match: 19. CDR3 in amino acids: CASSTQSGTGSRSEQYF. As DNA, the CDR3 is TGTGCCAGCAGTACCCAGAGTGGGACAGGATCGCGGAGTGAGCAGTACTTC.

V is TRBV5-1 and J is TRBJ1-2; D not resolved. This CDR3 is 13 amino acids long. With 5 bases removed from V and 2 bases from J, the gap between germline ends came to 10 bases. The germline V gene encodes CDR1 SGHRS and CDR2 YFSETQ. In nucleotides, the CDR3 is TGCGCCAGCAGGGCCCTACTAAACTATGGCTACACCTTC. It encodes CASRALLNYGYTF.

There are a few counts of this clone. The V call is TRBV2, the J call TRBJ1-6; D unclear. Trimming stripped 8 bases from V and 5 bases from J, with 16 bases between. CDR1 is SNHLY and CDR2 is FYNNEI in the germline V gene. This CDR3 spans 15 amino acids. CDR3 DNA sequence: TGTGCCAGCCGTCGAGGCACACCCAATAATTCACCCCTCCACTTT. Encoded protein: CASRRGTPNNSPLHF. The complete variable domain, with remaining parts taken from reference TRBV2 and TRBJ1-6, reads EPEVTQTPSHQVTQMGQEVILRCVPISNHLYFYWYRQILGQKVEFLVSFYNNEISEKSEIFDDQFSVERPDGSNFTLKIRSTKLEDSAMYFCASRRGTPNNSPLHFGNGTRLTVT.

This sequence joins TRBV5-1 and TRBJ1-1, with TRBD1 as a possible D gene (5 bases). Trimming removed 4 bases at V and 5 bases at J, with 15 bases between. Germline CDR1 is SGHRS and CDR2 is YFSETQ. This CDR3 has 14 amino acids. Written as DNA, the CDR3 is TGCGCCAGCAGCCGGACCAGGGAAGAGACTGAAGCTTTCTTT. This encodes CASSRTREETEAFF.

The CDR3 loop is CASSQEAGLYSNQPQHF. CDR3 bases: TGTGCCAGCAGCCAAGAGGCGGGCCTATATAGCAATCAGCCCCAGCATTTT. The chain recombines TRBV4-2 with TRBJ1-5; D unresolved. The germline V gene encodes CDR1 LGHNA and CDR2 YNFKEQ. The length of the CDR3 is 17 residues. Between the trimmed V and J ends, which lost 0 bases and 0 bases, there was a span of 12 bases.

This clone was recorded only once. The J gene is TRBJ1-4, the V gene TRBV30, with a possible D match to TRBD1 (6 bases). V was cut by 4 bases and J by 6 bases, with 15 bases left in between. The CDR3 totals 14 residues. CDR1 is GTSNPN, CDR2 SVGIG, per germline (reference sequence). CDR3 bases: TGTGCCTGGACCACAGGGCTGCCGGATGAAAAACTGTTTTTT. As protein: CAWTTGLPDEKLFF.

The CDR3 nucleotides read TGTGCCACAACTCACGGGAGTTCTAACTACAATGAGCAGTTCTTC. Residues: CATTHGSSNYNEQFF. This rearrangement joins TRBV19 to TRBJ2-1, with D possibly TRBD2 on 6 matching bases. The length of the CDR3 is 15 residues. Germline values: CDR1 LNHDA, CDR2 SQIVND (reference sequence). Trimming cost V 10 bases and J 3 bases, with 19 bases left between them.

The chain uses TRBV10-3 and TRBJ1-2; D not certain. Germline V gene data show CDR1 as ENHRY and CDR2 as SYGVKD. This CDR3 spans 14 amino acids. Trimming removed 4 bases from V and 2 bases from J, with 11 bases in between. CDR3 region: CAISGSVINYGYTF. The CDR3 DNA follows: TGTGCCATCAGTGGTAGTGTCATCAACTATGGCTACACCTTC.

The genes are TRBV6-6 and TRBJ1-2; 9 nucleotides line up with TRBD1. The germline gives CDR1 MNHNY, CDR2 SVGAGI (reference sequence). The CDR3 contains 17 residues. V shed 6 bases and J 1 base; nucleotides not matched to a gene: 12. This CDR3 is CASRRPGQGPINYGYTF. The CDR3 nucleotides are TGTGCCAGCAGGCGACCGGGACAGGGACCGATTAACTATGGCTACACCTTC.

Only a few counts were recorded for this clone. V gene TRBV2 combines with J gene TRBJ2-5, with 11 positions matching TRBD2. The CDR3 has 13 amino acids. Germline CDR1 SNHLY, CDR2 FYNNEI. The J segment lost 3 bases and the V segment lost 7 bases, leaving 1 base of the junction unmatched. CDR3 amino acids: CASMGLAEETQYF. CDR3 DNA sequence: TGTGCCAGCATGGGACTAGCGGAAGAGACCCAGTACTTC.

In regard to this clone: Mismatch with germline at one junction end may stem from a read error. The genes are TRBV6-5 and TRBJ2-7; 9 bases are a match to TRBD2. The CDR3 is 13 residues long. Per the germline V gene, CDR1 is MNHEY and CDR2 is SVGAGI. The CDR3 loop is CASSYYRTSELRF. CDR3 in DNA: TGTGCCAGCAGTTACTACCGGACTAGCGAATTGAGGTTC.

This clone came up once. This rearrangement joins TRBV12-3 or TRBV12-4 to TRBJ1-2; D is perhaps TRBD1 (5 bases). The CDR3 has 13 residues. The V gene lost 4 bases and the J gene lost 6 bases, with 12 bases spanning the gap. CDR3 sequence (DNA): TGTGCCAGCAGTTCCTCGGCAGGGAATGGCTACACCTTC. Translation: CASSSSAGNGYTF.

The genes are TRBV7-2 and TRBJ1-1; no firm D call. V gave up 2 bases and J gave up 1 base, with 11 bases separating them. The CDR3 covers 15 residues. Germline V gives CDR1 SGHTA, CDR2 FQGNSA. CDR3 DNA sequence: TGTGCCAGCAGCTTATTCGGTGTTGAGAACACTGAAGCTTTCTTT. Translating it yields CASSLFGVENTEAFF.

The CDR3 sequence is CASSSSRERLAGSWANEQFF. The CDR3, as DNA: TGTGCCAGCAGCTCCTCTCGTGAGAGACTAGCGGGTTCTTGGGCCAATGAGCAGTTCTTC. The chain is built from TRBV13 and TRBJ2-1, with TRBD2 matching over 10 bases. The CDR3 totals 20 residues. The J segment lost 6 bases and the V segment lost 4 bases, leaving 21 bases of the junction unmatched. The germline V gene encodes CDR1 PRHDT and CDR2 FYEKMQ (reference sequence).

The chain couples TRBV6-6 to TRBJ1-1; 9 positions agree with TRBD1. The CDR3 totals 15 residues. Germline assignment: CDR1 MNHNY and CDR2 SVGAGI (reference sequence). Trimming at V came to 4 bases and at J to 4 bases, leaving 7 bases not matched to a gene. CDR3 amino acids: CASSSGQGRFTEAFF. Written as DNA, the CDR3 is TGTGCCAGCAGTTCAGGACAGGGGAGGTTCACTGAAGCTTTCTTT.